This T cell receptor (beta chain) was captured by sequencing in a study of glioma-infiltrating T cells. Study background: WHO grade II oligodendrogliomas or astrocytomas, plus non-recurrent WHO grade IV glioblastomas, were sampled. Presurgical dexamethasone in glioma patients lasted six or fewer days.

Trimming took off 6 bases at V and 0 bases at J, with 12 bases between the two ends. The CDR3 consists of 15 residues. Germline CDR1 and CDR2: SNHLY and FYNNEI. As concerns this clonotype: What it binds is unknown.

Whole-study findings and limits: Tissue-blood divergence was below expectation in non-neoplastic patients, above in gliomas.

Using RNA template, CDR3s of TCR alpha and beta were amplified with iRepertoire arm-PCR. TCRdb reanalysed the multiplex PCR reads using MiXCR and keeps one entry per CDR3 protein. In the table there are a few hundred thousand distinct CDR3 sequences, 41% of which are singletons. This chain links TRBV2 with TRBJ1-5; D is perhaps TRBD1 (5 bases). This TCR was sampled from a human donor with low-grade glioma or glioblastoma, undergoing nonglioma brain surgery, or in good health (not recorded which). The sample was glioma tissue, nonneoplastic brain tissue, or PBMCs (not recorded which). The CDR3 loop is CASRERTLSNQPQHF. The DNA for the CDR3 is TGTGCCAGCAGAGAGCGGACACTTAGCAATCAGCCCCAGCATTTT.